This TCR beta chain was sequenced in a study of healthy donors' naive CD4 and CD8 T cells (dated by TCRdb to the mid-2010s). With respect to the entire study: Donors were selected to cover three age groups (20-25, 40-50 and 60-70 years, over 5 each), with a mean age of around 45, and half of the donors were female. The donors were HLA-typed by sequencing at HLA-A, -B, -C, -DRB1, -DQB1 and -DPB1, using the SBTexcellerator protocol, an ABI3130xl analyzer and SBTengine software. The TCR alpha libraries followed the same workflow as the beta chain, except for a newly designed primer set that covered all functional IMGT alpha gene variants. The peripheral blood mononuclear cells came from roughly 19 individuals who were healthy and unrelated. To check how TCR variation relates to lineage commitment, the researchers sequenced rearranged TCR alpha and beta chains taken from naive CD4+ and CD8+ T cells.

CDR1 and CDR2 are read off the germline V gene as SQVTM and ANQGSEA. V loses 1 base of germline sequence and J loses 1 base, and the interval between the two ends is 8 bases. From its cysteine to its phenylalanine, the CDR3 spans 14 amino acids. The entry retains the CDR3 DNA only, 42 bases that are in frame from base 1. Cells with a CD4+CD8-CD45RO-CD45RA+ profile were isolated by FACS and defined as naive CD4+ T cells, and those with a CD8+CD4-CD45RA+CD27bright profile were defined as naive CD8+ T cells. The antibodies used for sorting targeted CD4 (RPA-T4), CD8 (SK1), CD27 (O323), CD45RA (HI100) and CD45RO (UCHL1). Paper-wide results and their limitations: V genes, J genes and CDR3 charge together appeared to explain around an eighth of CD4/CD8 propensity variance, in a largely additive manner. Because the alpha and beta chains were sequenced in bulk, pairing them was not possible, and so effects of the combined chains went unevaluated. Most V and J gene segments were reportedly biased between naive CD4+ and CD8+ cells, consistently across donors and independent of HLA genotype. The study did not directly address possible repertoire bias arising from homeostatic proliferation of naive T cells. In both chains, CD4+ lineage was associated with a positively charged CDR3, and CD8+ lineage was associated with a negatively charged CDR3.

With respect to this clonotype: Its binding antigen is unknown. Base-call qualities are not available, and no considerably larger clone is one nucleotide away.

TCRdb names 454 GS FLX Titanium as the instrument used. A previously published linear amplification protocol was used to build TCR libraries from around 500 ng of total RNA. The sequencing itself ran on the Roche/454 Genome Sequencer using Titanium chemistry. As for how the authors treated the data: From several of the healthy donors, 78,498 rearranged TCR alpha transcripts were sequenced. Unique TCR clonotypes were defined by the CDR3 junction under IMGT nomenclature, and duplicate transcripts were removed. In R 2.13.0, logistic regression modeled CD4 versus CD8 status on V and J genes, adjusting for donor effects, with Bonferroni correction for multiple testing. TCRdb reprocessed the public reads (quality trimming at Q25 with fastp, clone calling with MiXCR) and kept in-frame beta chains. Every distinct CDR3 protein forms one entry, paired with its most common genes and DNA. TCRdb's processing, not the authors', yielded these V and J calls. The sample has approximately 180,000 distinct CDR3 sequences on record, nearly 75% of them singletons. The biggest ten clones account for approximately 2.5% of the sample.

The rearranged segments are TRBV29-1 and TRBJ2-1, with the D gene too uncertain to name. The TCR comes from a pool of human donors in good health; the sample pools cells from several healthy donors. The material sequenced was naive CD4+ and CD8+ T cells sorted from blood, pooled from several donors. The sample's cell subset or site label is to be understood as: FACS-sorted naive CD4+ (CD45RO-CD45RA+) and naive CD8+ (CD45RA+CD27bright) T cells. The DNA sequence is as follows: TGCAGCGTTGAAGGTCTCATATCCTACAATGAGCAGTTCTTC. Its protein reads: CSVEGLISYNEQFF.